This TCR beta chain originates from a study of blood T cell repertoires in COVID-19. Sequenced by immunoSEQ multiplex PCR; TCRdb stores in-frame clones only, minus some. This sample yields 130,000 or so clones, of which 85% to 90% are seen a single time; approximately 28% belongs to the top ten. The germline CDR1 and CDR2 sequences are SGHAT and FQNNGV. The J segment lost 4 bases and the V segment lost 5 bases, leaving 12 bases of the junction unmatched. This CDR3 contains 16 residues. The genes are TRBV11-2 and TRBJ2-7; 9 nucleotides match TRBD2. The origin of this receptor is a man aged 70 or older with active or convalescent COVID-19. The sample comprised peripheral blood. This CDR3 reads CASSPIRGSGSYEQYF. Here the CDR3 DNA reads TGTGCCAGCAGCCCAATACGGGGTAGCGGGAGTTACGAGCAGTACTTC.